The clone carrying this T cell receptor (beta chain) was detected only a few times. Its antigen is still unknown. Germline loops: CDR1 MNHNY, CDR2 SVGAGI (reference sequence). CDR3 length equals 14 residues. J gave up 5 bases and V 0 bases, and 3 bases lay outside the gene matches. The sample is drawn from a study of identical twins. Regarding the study as a whole: In monozygotic twins, models underestimated the sharing of out-of-frame TCR alpha. In drawing conclusions, the study used cross-sectional statistical analysis and did not follow the same donors.

One entry per CDR3 protein results from TCRdb running MiXCR on the 5' RACE reads. The repertoire consists of 1.5 million to 2 million distinct CDR3 sequences, with around a third occurring once and the leading ten covering approximately 0.25%. Donors were all healthy Caucasians. The clonotype was recovered from a newborn girl in good health. The material sequenced was cord blood. The J gene is TRBJ1-2, the V gene TRBV6-6; 7 bases fit TRBD1. CDR3 coding DNA: TGTGCCAGCAGTTACTCGGAGGGGGCGTATGGCTACACCTTC. It specifies CASSYSEGAYGYTF.